Only a few counts were recorded for the clone carrying this T cell receptor (beta chain). The patients had localized lung adenocarcinoma, a non-small cell subtype. In germline, CDR1 is MNHEY, CDR2 SMNVEV (reference sequence). This CDR3 is 16 amino acids long. V dropped 6 bases and J dropped 1; count of bases not matched to a gene: 11. The data originate from a study of CD4 and CD8 cells across lung adenocarcinoma regions. From the PCR reads, TCRdb called clonotypes with MiXCR, one entry per CDR3 protein. This table holds about 12,000 distinct CDR3 sequences, around 50% found once. The origin of this receptor is a male donor with lung adenocarcinoma. The CD4 and CD8 labels of this study may be unreliable. What was sequenced was CD8+ T cells from the margin of a lung tumor. The chain joins TRBV27 to TRBJ1-1; 7 bases fit TRBD1. The CDR3 sequence: CASSSPGGFGNTEAFF. CDR3 DNA: TGTGCCAGCAGCTCCCCAGGGGGATTTGGGAACACTGAAGCTTTCTTT.